These 32 T cell receptor beta chains were sequenced from one sample in a study of cytomegalovirus exposure and HLA in healthy donors. Vbeta (60) and Jbeta (13) primers were used in the PCR. Using immunoSEQ multiplex PCR, the repertoire was profiled, and TCRdb retains in-frame clones only, with some absent. The table has about 120,000 clones, roughly a sixth seen once. Sequences were obtained from PBMCs. These receptors all come from a female donor in good health and CMV-seropositive.

The chain recombines TRBV5-1 with TRBJ2-3, with TRBD2 matching 11 bases. Germline-derived CDR1 and CDR2 are SGHRS and YFSETQ. V trimming: 0 bases; J trimming: 6 bases; junction bases outside the gene matches: 6. This CDR3 has 16 amino acids. The CDR3 loop is CASSLGIAGGADTQYF. The DNA of the CDR3 is TGCGCCAGCAGCTTGGGGATAGCGGGAGGGGCTGATACGCAGTATTTT.

The J gene is TRBJ1-1, the V gene TRBV6-5, with D possibly TRBD1 on 5 matching bases. This CDR3 is built from 15 residues. CDR1 and CDR2 from the germline V gene are MNHEY and SVGAGI. V was pared by 0 bases and J by 13 bases, with 21 bases between. The CDR3 sequence: CASSYSALPGGARFF. CDR3 nucleotide sequence: TGTGCCAGCAGTTACTCAGCTCTCCCGGGTGGGGCTCGTTTCTTT.

V gene TRBV28 combines with J gene TRBJ1-1, with D possibly TRBD1 on 5 matching bases. Germline V lookup: CDR1 MDHEN, CDR2 SYDVKM. Trimming cost V 3 bases and J 1 base, with 9 bases left between them. This CDR3 is built from 14 residues. The CDR3, as DNA: TGTGCCAGCAGTTTTGGACACTCGAACACTGAAGCTTTCTTT. It codes for CASSFGHSNTEAFF.

This chain uses TRBV7-8 with TRBJ2-7; no reliable D call. This CDR3 comprises 11 residues. The V gene's germline CDR1 is SGHVS and CDR2 FQNEAQ. Trimming left V 1 base short and J 7 bases short, with 5 bases between. The CDR3 DNA sequence: TGTGCCAGCAGCTTAGACAGTGAGCAGTACTTC. Amino acids: CASSLDSEQYF.

The genes are TRBV9 and TRBJ2-1; 8 bases map to TRBD2. This CDR3 comprises 16 residues. CDR1 SGDLS and CDR2 YYNGEE come from the germline V gene. J was trimmed by 1 base and V by 1 base; bases with no gene match: 4. CDR3 bases: TGTGCCAGCAGCGTAACTAGCGGTCGGTCCTACAATGAGCAGTTCTTC. As protein: CASSVTSGRSYNEQFF.

This clone has a handful of counts. V usage is TRBV19 and J usage is TRBJ1-6, with 7 bases lining up with TRBD1. The germline gives CDR1 LNHDA, CDR2 SQIVND (reference sequence). V lost 8 bases to trimming and J lost 4 bases; unmatched junction nucleotides: 2. The CDR3 has 13 residues. CDR3 loop: CASGGQYNSPLHF. The CDR3, as DNA: TGTGCCAGTGGGGGACAGTATAATTCACCCCTCCACTTT.

This clone was detected a few times. The V gene is TRBV2, the J gene TRBJ2-7; the D gene is possibly TRBD1 (5 bases). This CDR3 has 13 residues. V lost 4 bases and J lost 3, with 10 bases in between. The germline gives CDR1 SNHLY, CDR2 FYNNEI. CDR3 protein: CASSGGLIYEQYF. The CDR3 DNA sequence: TGTGCCAGCAGTGGGGGCCTTATCTACGAGCAGTACTTC.

This clone showed up just a few times. J is TRBJ1-1 and V is TRBV28; 8 bases match TRBD1. Germline assignment: CDR1 MDHEN and CDR2 SYDVKM. The CDR3 has 15 residues. After removal of 0 bases from V and 1 base from J, the junction contained 1 base not matched to a gene. Here the CDR3 reads CASSLWDRENTEAFF. CDR3 DNA: TGTGCCAGCAGTTTATGGGACAGGGAGAACACTGAAGCTTTCTTT. The full variable domain, with the rest looked up from reference TRBV28 and TRBJ1-1, is DVKVTQSSRYLVKRTGEKVFLECVQDMDHENMFWYRQDPGLGLRLIYFSYDVKMKEKGDIPEGYSVSREKKERFSLILESASTNQTSMYLCASSLWDRENTEAFFGQGTRLTVV.

The chain recombines TRBV2 with TRBJ2-4, with D uncertain. V dropped 6 bases and J dropped 5 bases, with 17 bases sitting between them. This CDR3 has 15 amino acids. Germline-derived CDR1 and CDR2 are SNHLY and FYNNEI. The CDR3 spells CASRLSLLSENIQYF. In nucleotides, the CDR3 is TGTGCCAGCAGGCTTTCACTACTGAGTGAAAACATTCAGTACTTC.

V is TRBV30 and J is TRBJ2-7, with TRBD1 matching over 9 bases. Trimming cost V 1 base and J 9 bases; bases outside gene matches: 10. Germline V gene lookup returns CDR1 GTSNPN and CDR2 SVGIG (reference sequence). CDR3 size: 14 residues. CDR3 DNA: TGTGCCTGGAGTGGGGACAGGGTACGAAGTGTGCAGTACTTC. Translation gives CAWSGDRVRSVQYF.

The chain combines TRBV5-1 with TRBJ2-5; 8 positions agree with TRBD2. From germline, CDR1 is SGHRS and CDR2 YFSETQ. The junction had 7 bases not matched to a gene; V was cut back by 4 bases and J by 2 bases. There are 15 residues in the CDR3. The CDR3 DNA is TGCGCCAGCAGCGTTACCGGGACTAGACAAGAGACCCAGTACTTC. This translates into CASSVTGTRQETQYF.

This clone has only a few counts. This CDR3 is CASSLSLGLAGGPYTQYF. CDR3 coding DNA: TGTGCCAGCAGCTTGAGCTTGGGACTAGCGGGAGGGCCATATACGCAGTATTTT. The chain combines TRBV5-4 with TRBJ2-3, with 16 bases aligning to TRBD2. Germline CDR1 reads SGHNT; CDR2 reads YYREEE (reference sequence). V shed 1 base, J shed 7 bases, and the junction held 9 bases outside the gene matches. The CDR3 is made up of 18 amino acids. The variable domain in full, with the rest retrieved from reference TRBV5-4 and TRBJ2-3, is ETGVTQSPTHLIKTRGQQVTLRCSSQSGHNTVSWYQQALGQGPQFIFQYYREEENGRGNFPPRFSGLQFPNYSSELNVNALELDDSALYLCASSLSLGLAGGPYTQYFGPGTRLTVL.

The genes are TRBV10-3 and TRBJ2-1; D is unclear. Germline lookup yields CDR1 ENHRY and CDR2 SYGVKD. This CDR3 region has 15 residues. V was clipped by 4 bases and J by 6 bases, with 16 bases between them. The CDR3 loop reads CAISVGGGRVNEQFF. The CDR3 DNA sequence: TGTGCCATCAGTGTGGGTGGTGGGCGTGTCAATGAGCAGTTCTTC.

This clone appeared a few times. This chain uses TRBV27 with TRBJ2-7; 8 nucleotides align to TRBD2. The CDR3 is made up of 14 amino acids. The V gene's germline CDR1 is MNHEY and CDR2 SMNVEV (reference sequence). V trimming: 2 bases; J trimming: 4 bases; junction bases outside the gene matches: 4. This CDR3 is CASSLSGRRYEQYF. CDR3 bases: TGTGCCAGCAGTTTAAGCGGGAGACGGTACGAGCAGTACTTC.

This clone has more than one count but fewer than ten. The rearrangement joins TRBV5-4 to TRBJ2-5; D is possibly TRBD2 (6 bases). Trimming took off 4 bases at V and 1 base at J, with 17 bases between the two ends. The length of the CDR3 is 16 residues. From germline, CDR1 is SGHNT and CDR2 YYREEE (reference sequence). CDR3 nucleotide sequence: TGTGCCAGCAGCCCCCGGCGGGGAGAGGTCCAAGAGACCCAGTACTTC. Translated: CASSPRRGEVQETQYF.

This clone was observed a few times. V gene TRBV10-3 combines with J gene TRBJ2-1, with 13 bases aligning to TRBD2. With 7 bases clipped from V and 8 bases from J, the junction kept 8 bases outside the gene matches. The CDR3 runs 15 residues. Germline loops: CDR1 ENHRY, CDR2 SYGVKD. As DNA, the CDR3 is TGTGCCATCAACGTACTAGCGGGAGGGCCCCATGAGCAGTTCTTC. Residues: CAINVLAGGPHEQFF.

The chain recombines TRBV28 with TRBJ1-1, with D possibly being TRBD1 (5 bases). Trimming left V 3 bases short and J 1 base short, with 12 bases between. The CDR3 contains 15 residues. CDR1 is MDHEN, CDR2 SYDVKM, per germline. The CDR3 loop is CASSFWGRENTEAFF. CDR3 DNA: TGTGCCAGCAGTTTTTGGGGGAGGGAGAACACTGAAGCTTTCTTT.

This clone was seen ten or more times. This rearrangement joins TRBV5-5 to TRBJ1-5, with no clear D. This CDR3 is 15 amino acids long. V shed 1 base and J shed 0 bases, with 8 bases lying between them. Germline lookup yields CDR1 SGHKS and CDR2 YYEKEE (reference sequence). DNA of the CDR3: TGTGCCAGCAGCTTGACCAGTGATAGCAATCAGCCCCAGCATTTT. Protein sequence: CASSLTSDSNQPQHF.

The rearrangement joins TRBV29-1 to TRBJ1-2; TRBD1 might be the D (6 bases). Germline V CDR1 and CDR2: SQVTM, ANQGSEA. The CDR3 has 15 amino acids. V dropped 6 bases and J dropped 7 bases, with 24 bases sitting between them. Here the CDR3 reads CSVATGTTWAGGYTF. As DNA, the CDR3 is TGCAGCGTCGCTACCGGGACAACTTGGGCGGGTGGCTACACCTTC. The whole variable domain, filled in from reference TRBV29-1 and TRBJ1-2, reads SAVISQKPSRDICQRGTSLTIQCQVDSQVTMMFWYRQQPGQSLTLIATANQGSEATYESGFVIDKFPISRPNLTFSTLTVSNMSPEDSSIYLCSVATGTTWAGGYTFGSGTRLTVV.

In its sample, this clone was seen a few times. The chain combines TRBV7-2 with TRBJ1-1; D remains unclear. Trimming pared 3 bases from V and 7 bases from J, leaving 9 bases between. CDR1 is SGHTA, CDR2 FQGNSA, per germline. This CDR3 is built from 12 residues. The CDR3 DNA reads as TGTGCCAGCAGCTTTCTCTCTCTTGAAGCTTTCTTT. This gives the protein CASSFLSLEAFF.

J is TRBJ2-2 and V is TRBV7-9; D possibly corresponds to TRBD1 (6 bases). Trimming took off 5 bases at V and 1 base at J, with 17 bases between the two ends. The CDR3 has 17 amino acids. Germline V gene lookup returns CDR1 SEHNR and CDR2 FQNEAQ (reference sequence). The CDR3 nucleotides read TGTGCCAGCAGCCCCCGTCCCGGACAGCGGAACACCGGGGAGCTGTTTTTT. It codes for CASSPRPGQRNTGELFF. The full variable domain, rest sourced from reference TRBV7-9 and TRBJ2-2, is DTGVSQNPRHKITKRGQNVTFRCDPISEHNRLYWYRQTLGQGPEFLTYFQNEAQLEKSRLLSDRFSAERPKGSFSTLEIQRTEQGDSAMYLCASSPRPGQRNTGELFFGEGSRLTVL.

This chain joins TRBV7-8 and TRBJ2-5; D uncertain. CDR1 SGHVS and CDR2 FQNEAQ come from the germline V gene. Trimming took 4 bases from V and 5 from J, leaving 8 bases between them. This CDR3 has 12 amino acids. For the CDR3, the DNA is TGTGCCAGCAGCTCCGGGTGGGAGACCCAGTACTTC. It translates to CASSSGWETQYF.

The V gene is TRBV19, the J gene TRBJ1-5; TRBD1 aligns across 7 bases. V gave up 1 base and J gave up 6 bases; unmatched junction bases: 6. The length of the CDR3 is 15 residues. Germline values: CDR1 LNHDA, CDR2 SQIVND (reference sequence). The CDR3 DNA is TGTGCCAGTAGTATAGTTGTCAGGGGGGTTCAGCCCCAGCATTTT. Amino acid sequence: CASSIVVRGVQPQHF.

This clone has just a few counts. The sample holds other DNA sequences that translate to the same CDR3. J is TRBJ2-2 and V is TRBV7-2; D unresolved. CDR1 is SGHTA, CDR2 FQGNSA, per germline. Trimming removed 3 bases at V and 2 bases at J, with 7 bases between. There are 14 residues in the CDR3. The CDR3 is CASSLGLNTGELFF. For the CDR3, the DNA is TGTGCCAGCAGCTTGGGCCTCAACACCGGGGAGCTGTTTTTT.

The chain uses TRBV29-1 and TRBJ1-4; TRBD1 aligns across 9 bases. CDR3 length equals 16 residues. Trimming cost V 0 bases and J 3 bases; bases outside gene matches: 5. From germline, CDR1 is SQVTM and CDR2 ANQGSEA. The CDR3 spells CSVEETRQGANEKLFF. The CDR3 region has the DNA TGCAGCGTTGAAGAGACACGACAGGGGGCTAATGAAAAACTGTTTTTT.

The table lists this clone with a few counts. The J gene is TRBJ1-5, the V gene TRBV11-2, with D unclear. This CDR3 contains 13 residues. V dropped 0 bases and J dropped 8 bases, with 8 bases sitting between them. Germline V gives CDR1 SGHAT, CDR2 FQNNGV. CDR3 coding DNA: TGTGCCAGCAGCTTAGATCGGGTTGAGCCCCAGCATTTT. It codes for CASSLDRVEPQHF.

The chain uses TRBV28 and TRBJ1-4; 8 nucleotides align to TRBD1. The junction had 7 bases not matched to a gene; V was cut back by 3 bases and J by 4 bases. Germline V CDR1 and CDR2: MDHEN, SYDVKM. The CDR3 totals 16 residues. CDR3 bases: TGTGCCAGCAGTTTCCGAGGGACAGGCTATAATGAAAAACTGTTTTTT. This encodes CASSFRGTGYNEKLFF.

The rearrangement links TRBV7-9 to TRBJ1-1, with 7 bases lining up with TRBD1. J was trimmed by 2 bases and V by 2 bases; bases with no gene match: 5. The CDR3 extends over 15 amino acids. Germline V gene sequence: CDR1 SEHNR, CDR2 FQNEAQ (reference sequence). The CDR3 protein is CASSLRRDRNTEAFF. In nucleotides, the CDR3 is TGTGCCAGCAGCTTACGGAGGGACAGAAACACTGAAGCTTTCTTT.

This clone was observed a handful of times. The chain carries TRBV7-8 and TRBJ2-1; the match to TRBD2 covers 7 bases. V lost 5 bases and J lost 3; bases outside the gene matches: 13. Per germline, CDR1 SGHVS and CDR2 FQNEAQ. This CDR3 contains 17 residues. The CDR3 here is CASSPDDWGGNYNEQFF. DNA for the CDR3: TGTGCCAGCAGCCCGGATGATTGGGGGGGGAACTACAATGAGCAGTTCTTC.

The count of this clone is one. This rearrangement joins TRBV18 to TRBJ1-2; 10 bases match TRBD1. V was pared by 1 base and J by 2 bases, with 7 bases of the junction left unmatched. Germline CDR1 and CDR2: KGHSH and LQKENI. CDR3 length: 17 residues. CDR3 DNA: TGTGCCAGCTCACCACTAGGACAGGGGGGGACCAACTATGGCTACACCTTC. It yields the protein CASSPLGQGGTNYGYTF. Full variable domain (remainder filled in from reference TRBV18 and TRBJ1-2): NAGVMQNPRHLVRRRGQEARLRCSPMKGHSHVYWYRQLPEEGLKFMVYLQKENIIDESGMPKERFSAEFPKEGPSILRIQQVVRGDSAAYFCASSPLGQGGTNYGYTFGSGTRLTVV.

The chain has TRBV11-1 and TRBJ2-5; 7 bases are a match to TRBD1. The CDR3 length is 13 residues. Looked up from germline, CDR1 is SGHAT and CDR2 is FQDESV (reference sequence). V lost 5 bases and J lost 8; bases outside the gene matches: 8. DNA for the CDR3: TGTGCCAGCAGCGTAATAGGGGGCATCACCCAGTACTTC. Amino acid sequence: CASSVIGGITQYF. Full variable domain (rest looked up from reference TRBV11-1 and TRBJ2-5): EAEVAQSPRYKITEKSQAVAFWCDPISGHATLYWYRQILGQGPELLVQFQDESVVDDSQLPKDRFSAERLKGVDSTLKIQPAELGDSAMYLCASSVIGGITQYFGPGTRLLVL.

V and J are TRBV7-9 and TRBJ2-1; a weak D match, TRBD2 (6 bases). The length of the CDR3 is 15 residues. The germline V gene has CDR1 SEHNR and CDR2 FQNEAQ (reference sequence). The V end lost 1 base, the J end lost 2 bases, and 9 bases lay between the germline ends. CDR3 sequence: CASSLVGGAYNEQFF. Written as DNA, the CDR3 is TGTGCCAGCAGCTTAGTGGGCGGGGCCTACAATGAGCAGTTCTTC.